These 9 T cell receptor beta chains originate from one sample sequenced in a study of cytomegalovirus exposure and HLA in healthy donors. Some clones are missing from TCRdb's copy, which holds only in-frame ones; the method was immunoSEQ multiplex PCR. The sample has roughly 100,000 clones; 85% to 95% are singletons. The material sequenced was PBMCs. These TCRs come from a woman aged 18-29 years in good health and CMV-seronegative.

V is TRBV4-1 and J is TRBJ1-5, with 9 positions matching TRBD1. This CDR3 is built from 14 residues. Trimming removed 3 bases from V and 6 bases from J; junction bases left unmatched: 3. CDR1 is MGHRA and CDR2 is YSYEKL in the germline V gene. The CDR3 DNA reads TGCGCCAGCAGCCAGACGACAGGGGGTCAGCCCCAGCATTTT. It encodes CASSQTTGGQPQHF.

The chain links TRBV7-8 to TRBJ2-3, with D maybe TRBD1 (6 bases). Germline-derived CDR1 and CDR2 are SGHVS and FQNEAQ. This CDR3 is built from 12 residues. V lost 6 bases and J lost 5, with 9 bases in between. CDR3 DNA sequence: TGTGCCAGCAGTACCAGGGGAGATACGCAGTATTTT. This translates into CASSTRGDTQYF.

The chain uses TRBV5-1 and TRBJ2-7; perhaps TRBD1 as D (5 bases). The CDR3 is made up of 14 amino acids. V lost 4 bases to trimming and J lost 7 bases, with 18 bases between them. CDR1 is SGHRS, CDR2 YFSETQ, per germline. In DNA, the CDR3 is TGCGCCAGCAGCACGGGTGGGGCCGGGTGGGAGCAGTACTTC. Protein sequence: CASSTGGAGWEQYF.

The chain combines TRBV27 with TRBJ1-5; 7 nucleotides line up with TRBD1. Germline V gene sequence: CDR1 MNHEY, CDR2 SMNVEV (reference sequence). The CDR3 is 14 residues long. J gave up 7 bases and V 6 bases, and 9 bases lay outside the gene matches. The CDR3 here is CASSLTGSSQPQHF. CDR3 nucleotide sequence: TGTGCCAGCAGCCTGACAGGGTCTTCGCAGCCCCAGCATTTT.

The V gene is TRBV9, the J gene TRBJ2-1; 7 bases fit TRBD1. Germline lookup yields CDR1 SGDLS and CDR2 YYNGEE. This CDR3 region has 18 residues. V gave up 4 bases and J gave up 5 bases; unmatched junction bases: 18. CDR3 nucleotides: TGTGCCAGCAGCCGTCTTACAGGGGAATTTTACGGGGACAATGAGCAGTTCTTC. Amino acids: CASSRLTGEFYGDNEQFF.

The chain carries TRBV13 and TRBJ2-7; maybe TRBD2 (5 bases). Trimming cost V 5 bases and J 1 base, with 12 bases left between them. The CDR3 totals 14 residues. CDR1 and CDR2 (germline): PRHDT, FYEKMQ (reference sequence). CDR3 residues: CASSASGFSYEQYF. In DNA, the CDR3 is TGTGCCAGCAGCGCCAGCGGATTTTCCTACGAGCAGTACTTC.

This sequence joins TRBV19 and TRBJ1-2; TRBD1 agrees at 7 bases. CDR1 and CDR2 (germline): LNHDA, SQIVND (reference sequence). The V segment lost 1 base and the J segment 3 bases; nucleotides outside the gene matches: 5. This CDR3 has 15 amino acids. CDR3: CASSIVEGAYYGYTF. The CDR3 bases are TGTGCCAGTAGTATAGTCGAGGGGGCTTACTATGGCTACACCTTC.

CDR3 coding DNA: TGTGCCAGCAGCGTTGACAATAGCAATCAGCCCCAGCATTTT. Protein product: CASSVDNSNQPQHF. The rearrangement links TRBV9 to TRBJ1-5; D not certain. Germline loops: CDR1 SGDLS, CDR2 YYNGEE. This CDR3 has 14 residues. Trimming cost V 2 bases and J 0 bases, with 6 bases left between them.

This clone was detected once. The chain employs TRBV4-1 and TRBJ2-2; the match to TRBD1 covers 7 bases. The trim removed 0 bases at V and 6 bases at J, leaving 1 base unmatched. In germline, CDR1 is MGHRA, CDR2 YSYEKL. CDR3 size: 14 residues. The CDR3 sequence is CASSQEDRAGELFF. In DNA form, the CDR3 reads TGCGCCAGCAGCCAAGAAGACAGGGCCGGGGAGCTGTTTTTT.